The rows below give T cell receptor beta chains drawn from one sample of a study of vaccination effects on CD4 cells after COVID-19. Sequenced by immunoSEQ multiplex PCR; TCRdb stores in-frame clones only, minus some. The sample comprises about 24,000 clones, roughly 70% of which are singletons, and around 3.5% rests with the top ten. Their antigen targets remain unknown. This material consisted of CD4+ T cells from PBMCs cultured with SARS-CoV-2 spike peptides, taken before COVID-19 vaccination. The source of these receptors is a human donor who received a COVID-19 vaccine. The CDR3 runs from the conserved cysteine through the conserved F or W. A D gene is named only where the DNA matches it firmly. A clone size is listed for some rows: how often the clone was seen (once, few, many), or a class if it is expanded.

>TRBJ2-7|TRBD1|-|TRBV24-1
CATSDGQGSHEQYF
TGTGCCACCAGTGATGGACAGGGAAGTCACGAGCAGTACTTC
>TRBJ1-2|-|-|TRBV5-1
CASSLASDSSITGYTF
TGCGCCAGCAGCTTGGCTAGCGACAGCTCTATTACCGGCTACACCTTC
>TRBJ2-7|-|-|TRBV6-5
CASSYKPLDEQYF
TGTGCCAGCAGTTACAAACCCCTAGACGAGCAGTACTTC
>TRBJ2-1|TRBD2|-|TRBV7-8
CASSSEGTSGSEQFF
TGTGCCAGCAGCTCAGAGGGGACTAGTGGGTCTGAGCAGTTCTTC
>TRBJ2-1|-|-|TRBV5-1
CASSLTIQGSYNEQFF
TGCGCCAGCAGCTTAACGATACAGGGCTCCTACAATGAGCAGTTCTTC
>TRBJ1-1|-|-|TRBV30
CAWRKGGGAVVRTEAFF
TGTGCCTGGAGGAAAGGGGGGGGCGCGGTCGTCCGCACTGAAGCTTTCTTT
>TRBJ2-2|TRBD2|once|TRBV6-4
CASREGLVAGELFF
TGTGCCAGCAGAGAAGGACTAGTTGCCGGGGAGCTGTTTTTT
>TRBJ1-1|TRBD1|-|TRBV5-1
CASSSGQPNTEAFF
TGCGCCAGCAGCTCGGGACAGCCAAACACTGAAGCTTTCTTT
>TRBJ2-5|-|once|TRBV7-9
CASSLAGGSETQYF
TGTGCCAGCAGCTTAGCGGGGGGATCGGAGACCCAGTACTTC
>TRBJ2-7|TRBD1|medium-sized|TRBV7-9
CASSPTGVEYEQYF
TGTGCCAGCAGCCCGACAGGGGTTGAGTACGAGCAGTACTTC
>TRBJ1-3|-|-|TRBV5-1
CASSPKGEIYSGNTIYF
TGCGCCAGCAGCCCCAAGGGTGAGATATACTCTGGAAACACCATATATTTT
>TRBJ1-4|-|-|TRBV25-1
CASKRGTNEKLFF
TGTGCCAGCAAAAGGGGAACTAATGAAAAACTGTTTTTT
>TRBJ1-2|TRBD1|-|TRBV7-9
CASSLGQGLEGYTF
TGTGCCAGCAGCTTAGGACAGGGTCTAGAAGGCTACACCTTC
>TRBJ2-3|-|-|TRBV29-1
CSGGTDTQYF
TGCAGCGGTGGCACAGATACGCAGTATTTT
>TRBJ2-7|-|-|TRBV23-1
CASRAGAGHNPEQYF
TGCGCCAGCAGGGCGGGGGCAGGGCATAACCCCGAGCAGTACTTC
>TRBJ2-3|-|-|TRBV4-1
CASSQAAGRTDTQYF
TGCGCCAGCAGCCAAGCGGCAGGAAGAACAGATACGCAGTATTTT
>TRBJ2-3|-|-|TRBV7-9
CASSSVVDTGTDTQYF
TGTGCCAGCAGCTCAGTCGTGGACACCGGCACAGATACGCAGTATTTT
>TRBJ1-1|-|-|TRBV29-1
CSVDNRAVSAFF
TGCAGCGTTGACAACAGGGCGGTGTCAGCTTTCTTT
>TRBJ2-2|TRBD1|-|TRBV5-1
CASSSGQGITGELFF
TGCGCCAGCAGCTCGGGACAGGGTATCACCGGGGAGCTGTTTTTT
>TRBJ1-4|-|-|TRBV3-1/TRBV3-2
CASSREIYGEKLFF
TGTGCCAGCAGCCGAGAAATTTATGGGGAAAAACTGTTTTTT
>TRBJ1-2|TRBD1|few|TRBV6-6
CASSYSGQENGYTF
TGTGCCAGCAGTTACTCTGGACAGGAAAATGGCTACACCTTC
>TRBJ2-1|TRBD2|-|TRBV6-4
CASSDSAGGYNEQFF
TGTGCCAGCAGTGACTCAGCGGGGGGGTACAATGAGCAGTTCTTC
>TRBJ1-1|-|few|TRBV3-1/TRBV3-2
CASSMGQQNTEAFF
TGTGCCAGCAGCATGGGACAACAGAACACTGAAGCTTTCTTT
>TRBJ2-7|-|few|TRBV12-3/TRBV12-4
CASSRVPYEQYF
TGTGCCAGCAGCCGGGTTCCATACGAGCAGTACTTC
>TRBJ1-3|TRBD1|-|TRBV7-8
CASSLQQGSSGNTIYF
TGTGCCAGCAGCTTACAACAGGGGTCCTCTGGAAACACCATATATTTT
>TRBJ1-1|TRBD1|-|TRBV7-9
CASTQQGAPMNTEAFF
TGTGCCAGCACCCAACAGGGGGCTCCTATGAACACTGAAGCTTTCTTT
>TRBJ1-5|-|few|TRBV3-1/TRBV3-2
CASSQGGRFQPQHF
TGTGCCAGCAGCCAAGGCGGACGTTTTCAGCCCCAGCATTTT
>TRBJ1-1|-|few|TRBV3-1/TRBV3-2
CASSPQVNTEAFF
TGTGCCAGCAGCCCACAGGTGAACACTGAAGCTTTCTTT
>TRBJ1-5|-|large|TRBV12-3/TRBV12-4
CASRRRIDQPQHF
TGTGCCAGCAGGCGACGGATTGATCAGCCCCAGCATTTT
>TRBJ1-2|-|once|TRBV5-6
CASSLVAYGYTF
TGTGCCAGCAGCTTGGTAGCATATGGCTACACCTTC
>TRBJ2-7|TRBD2|-|TRBV5-1
CASSLDGRSLLAGTYEQYF
TGCGCCAGCAGCTTGGATGGTCGATCTCTACTAGCGGGAACCTACGAGCAGTACTTC
>TRBJ1-3|TRBD1|-|TRBV5-5
CASSLGLEGALENTIYF
TGTGCCAGCAGCTTAGGATTGGAGGGGGCCCTCGAAAACACCATATATTTT
>TRBJ1-5|-|few|TRBV6-2/TRBV6-3
CASSLPDAGFDPQHF
TGTGCCAGCAGTCTCCCCGACGCTGGGTTTGATCCCCAGCATTTT
>TRBJ2-3|-|-|TRBV6-5
CASKSSASTDTQYF
TGTGCCAGCAAGTCTAGCGCGAGCACAGATACGCAGTATTTT
>TRBJ2-7|-|-|TRBV27
CASSQRISYEQYF
TGTGCCAGCAGTCAGCGGATCTCCTACGAGCAGTACTTC